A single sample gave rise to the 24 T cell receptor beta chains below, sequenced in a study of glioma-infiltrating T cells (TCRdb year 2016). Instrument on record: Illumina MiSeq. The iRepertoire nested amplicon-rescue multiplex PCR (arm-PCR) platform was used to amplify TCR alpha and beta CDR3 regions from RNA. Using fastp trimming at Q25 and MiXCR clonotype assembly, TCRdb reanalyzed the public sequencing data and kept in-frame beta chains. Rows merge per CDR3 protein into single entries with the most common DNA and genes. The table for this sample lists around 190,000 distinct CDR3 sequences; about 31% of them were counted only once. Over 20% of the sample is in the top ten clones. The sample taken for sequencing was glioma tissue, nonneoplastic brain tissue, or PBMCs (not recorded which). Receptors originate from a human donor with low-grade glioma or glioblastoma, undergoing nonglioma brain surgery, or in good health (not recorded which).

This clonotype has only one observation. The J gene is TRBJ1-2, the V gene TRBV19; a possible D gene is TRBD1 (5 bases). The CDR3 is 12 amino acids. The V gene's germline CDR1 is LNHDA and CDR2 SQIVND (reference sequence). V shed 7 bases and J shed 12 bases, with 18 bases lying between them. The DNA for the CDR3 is TGTGCCAGTACCGTGGGGGAGCTAGGCCACACCTTC. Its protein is CASTVGELGHTF.

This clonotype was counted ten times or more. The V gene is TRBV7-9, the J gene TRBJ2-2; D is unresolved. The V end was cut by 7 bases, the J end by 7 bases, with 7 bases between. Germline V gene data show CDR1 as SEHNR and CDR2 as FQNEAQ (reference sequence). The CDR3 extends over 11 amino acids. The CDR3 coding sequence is TGTGCCAGCAAACTACTCGGGGAGCTGTTTTTT. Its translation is CASKLLGELFF.

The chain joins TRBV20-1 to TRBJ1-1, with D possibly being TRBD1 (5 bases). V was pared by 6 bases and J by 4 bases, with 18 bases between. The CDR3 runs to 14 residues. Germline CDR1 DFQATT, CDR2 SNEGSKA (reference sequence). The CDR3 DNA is TGCAGTGCACCTACAGGAAAAATAGCCACTGAAGCTTTCTTT. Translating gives CSAPTGKIATEAFF.

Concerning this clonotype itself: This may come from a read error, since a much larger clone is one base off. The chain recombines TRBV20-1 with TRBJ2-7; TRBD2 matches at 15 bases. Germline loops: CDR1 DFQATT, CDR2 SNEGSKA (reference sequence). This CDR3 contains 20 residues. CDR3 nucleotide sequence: TGCAGTTCTAGAACCATTGAGGGACTAGCGGGAGGACGCAGGTTCTACGAGCAGTACTTC. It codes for CSSRTIEGLAGGRRFYEQYF.

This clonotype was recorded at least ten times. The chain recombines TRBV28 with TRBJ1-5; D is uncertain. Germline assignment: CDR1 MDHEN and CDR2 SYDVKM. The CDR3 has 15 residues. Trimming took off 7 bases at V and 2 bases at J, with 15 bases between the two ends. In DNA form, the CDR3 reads TGTGCCAGCACCAAGACAAGGCCACGCAATCAGCCCCAGCATTTT. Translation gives CASTKTRPRNQPQHF.

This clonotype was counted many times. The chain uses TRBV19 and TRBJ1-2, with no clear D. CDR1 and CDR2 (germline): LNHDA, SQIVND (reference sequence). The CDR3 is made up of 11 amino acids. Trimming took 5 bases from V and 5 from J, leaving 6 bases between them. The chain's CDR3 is CASSPGYGYTF. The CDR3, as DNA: TGTGCCAGTAGTCCGGGATATGGCTACACCTTC.

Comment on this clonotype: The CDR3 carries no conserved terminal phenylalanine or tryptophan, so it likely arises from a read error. The CDR3 region is CASSTDRSLAKNIQYL. CDR3 in DNA: TGTGCCAGCAGCACAGACAGGAGTCTAGCCAAAAACATTCAGTACCTC. This rearrangement joins TRBV7-9 to TRBJ2-4; TRBD1 might be the D (6 bases). In germline, CDR1 is SEHNR, CDR2 FQNEAQ (reference sequence). V lost 5 bases to trimming and J lost 0 bases, with 14 bases between them. This CDR3 has 16 residues.

The DNA for the CDR3 is TGTGCCAGCAGTAGTACAGGGGGTGGCTATGGCTACACCTTC. Protein: CASSSTGGGYGYTF. The chain is built from TRBV6-1 and TRBJ1-2; 8 nucleotides agree with TRBD1. Unmatched junction bases numbered 6, after V lost 5 bases and J lost 4 bases. Germline V CDR1 and CDR2: MNHNS, SASEGT. This CDR3 contains 14 residues.

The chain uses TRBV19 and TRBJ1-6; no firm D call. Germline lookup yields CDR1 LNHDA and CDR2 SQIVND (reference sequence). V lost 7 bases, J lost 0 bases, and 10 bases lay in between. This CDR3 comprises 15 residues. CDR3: CASTPQSSYNSPLHF. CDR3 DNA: TGTGCCAGTACACCGCAGAGCTCCTATAATTCACCCCTCCACTTT.

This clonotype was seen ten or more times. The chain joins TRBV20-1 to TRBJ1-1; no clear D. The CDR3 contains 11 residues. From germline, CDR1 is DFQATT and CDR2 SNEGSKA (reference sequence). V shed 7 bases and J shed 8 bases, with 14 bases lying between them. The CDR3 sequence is CSVPTPTEAFF. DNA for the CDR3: TGCAGTGTACCAACCCCGACAGAAGCTTTCTTT.

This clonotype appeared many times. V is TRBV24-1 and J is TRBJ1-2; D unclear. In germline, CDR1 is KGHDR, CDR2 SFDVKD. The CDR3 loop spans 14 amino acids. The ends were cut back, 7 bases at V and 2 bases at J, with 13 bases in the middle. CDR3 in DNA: TGTGCCACCAGATCCTCCCCTCTCAACTATGGCTACACCTTC. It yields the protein CATRSSPLNYGYTF.

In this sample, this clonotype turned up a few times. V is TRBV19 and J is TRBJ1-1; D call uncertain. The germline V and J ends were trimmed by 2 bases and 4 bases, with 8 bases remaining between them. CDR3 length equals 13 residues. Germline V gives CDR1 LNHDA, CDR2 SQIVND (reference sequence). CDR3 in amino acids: CASSIQVGTEAFF. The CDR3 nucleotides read TGTGCCAGTAGTATACAGGTGGGCACTGAAGCTTTCTTT. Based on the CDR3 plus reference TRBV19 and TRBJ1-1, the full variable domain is DGGITQSPKYLFRKEGQNVTLSCEQNLNHDAMYWYRQDPGQGLRLIYYSQIVNDFQKGDIAEGYSVSREKKESFPLTVTSAQKNPTAFYLCASSIQVGTEAFFGQGTRLTVV.

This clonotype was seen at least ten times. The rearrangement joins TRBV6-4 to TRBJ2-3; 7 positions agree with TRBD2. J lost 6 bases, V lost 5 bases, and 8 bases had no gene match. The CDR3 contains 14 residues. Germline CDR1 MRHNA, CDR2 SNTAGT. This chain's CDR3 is CASSPGLEGDTQYF. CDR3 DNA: TGTGCCAGCAGTCCAGGACTAGAAGGTGATACGCAGTATTTT.

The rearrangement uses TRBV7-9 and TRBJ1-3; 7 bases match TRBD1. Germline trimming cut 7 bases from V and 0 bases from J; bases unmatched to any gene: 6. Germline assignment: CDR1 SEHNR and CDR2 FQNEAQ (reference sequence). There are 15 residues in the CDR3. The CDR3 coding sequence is TGTGCCAGCATCTCGACAGGGAACTCTGGAAACACCATATATTTT. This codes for CASISTGNSGNTIYF.

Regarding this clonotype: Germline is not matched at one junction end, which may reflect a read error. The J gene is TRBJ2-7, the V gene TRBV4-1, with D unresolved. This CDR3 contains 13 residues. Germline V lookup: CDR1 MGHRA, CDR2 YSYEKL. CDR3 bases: TGCACCAGCAGCCAAGCGACTGACTACGAGCAGTACTTC. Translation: CTSSQATDYEQYF.

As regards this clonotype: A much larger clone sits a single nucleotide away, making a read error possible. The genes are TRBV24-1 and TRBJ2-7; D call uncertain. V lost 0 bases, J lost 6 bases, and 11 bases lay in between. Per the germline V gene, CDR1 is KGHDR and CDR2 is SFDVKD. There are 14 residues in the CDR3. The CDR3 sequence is CATSDLSWTGEQYF. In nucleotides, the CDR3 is TGTGCCACCAGTGATTTGTCATGGACGGGCGAGCAGTACTTC.

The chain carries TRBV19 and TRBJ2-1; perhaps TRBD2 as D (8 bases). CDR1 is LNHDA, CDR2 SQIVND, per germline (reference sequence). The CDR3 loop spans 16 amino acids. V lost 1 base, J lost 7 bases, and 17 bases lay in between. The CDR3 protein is CASSIVLAEGANEQFF. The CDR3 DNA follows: TGTGCCAGTAGTATAGTACTAGCGGAGGGGGCTAATGAGCAGTTCTTC.

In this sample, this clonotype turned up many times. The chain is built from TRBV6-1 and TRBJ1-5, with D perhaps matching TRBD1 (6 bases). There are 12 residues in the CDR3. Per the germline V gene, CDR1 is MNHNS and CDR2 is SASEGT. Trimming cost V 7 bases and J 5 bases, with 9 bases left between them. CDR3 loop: CASTGVHQPQHF. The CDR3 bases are TGTGCCAGCACAGGGGTCCATCAGCCCCAGCATTTT.

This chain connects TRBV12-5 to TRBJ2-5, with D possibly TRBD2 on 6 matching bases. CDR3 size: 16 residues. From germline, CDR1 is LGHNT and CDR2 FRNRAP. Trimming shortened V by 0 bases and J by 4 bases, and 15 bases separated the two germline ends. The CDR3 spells CASGLVQGGRSETQYF. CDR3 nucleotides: TGTGCTAGTGGTTTGGTACAAGGAGGGCGGTCAGAGACCCAGTACTTC.

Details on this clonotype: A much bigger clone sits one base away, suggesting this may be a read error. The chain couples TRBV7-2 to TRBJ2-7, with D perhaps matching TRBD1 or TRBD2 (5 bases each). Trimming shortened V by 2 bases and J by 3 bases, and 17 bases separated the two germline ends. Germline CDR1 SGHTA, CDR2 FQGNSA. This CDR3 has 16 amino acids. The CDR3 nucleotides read TGTGCCAGCAGCTTAAAGAGGGTCGGGGCGATCTACGAGCAGTACTTC. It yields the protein CASSLKRVGAIYEQYF. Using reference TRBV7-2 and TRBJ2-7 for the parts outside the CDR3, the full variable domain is GAGVSQSPSNKVTEKGKDVELRCDPISGHTALYWYRQSLGQGLEFLIYFQGNSAPDKSGLPSDRFSAERTGGSVSTLTIQRTQQEDSAVYLCASSLKRVGAIYEQYFGPGTRLTVT.

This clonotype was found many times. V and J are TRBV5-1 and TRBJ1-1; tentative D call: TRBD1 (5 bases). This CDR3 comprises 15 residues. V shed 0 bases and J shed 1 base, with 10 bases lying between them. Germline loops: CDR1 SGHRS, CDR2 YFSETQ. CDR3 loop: CASSLVGGTNTEAFF. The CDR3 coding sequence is TGCGCCAGCAGCTTGGTGGGGGGAACGAACACTGAAGCTTTCTTT.

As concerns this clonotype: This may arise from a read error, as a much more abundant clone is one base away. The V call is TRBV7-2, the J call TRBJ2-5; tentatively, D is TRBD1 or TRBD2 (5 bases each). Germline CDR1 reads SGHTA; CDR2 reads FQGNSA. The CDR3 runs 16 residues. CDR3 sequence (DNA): TGTGCCAGCAGCTTAGTGGCTAGTGGGCCAATAGGGACCCGGTACTTC. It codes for CASSLVASGPIGTRYF.

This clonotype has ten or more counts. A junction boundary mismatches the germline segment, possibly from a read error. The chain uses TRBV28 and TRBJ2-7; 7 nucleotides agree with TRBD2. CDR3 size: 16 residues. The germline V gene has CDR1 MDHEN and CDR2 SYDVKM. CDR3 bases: TGTGCCAGCAGTCCAGTAGCGGGCCTAGGATCCTTCGAGCAGTACTTC. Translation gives CASSPVAGLGSFEQYF.

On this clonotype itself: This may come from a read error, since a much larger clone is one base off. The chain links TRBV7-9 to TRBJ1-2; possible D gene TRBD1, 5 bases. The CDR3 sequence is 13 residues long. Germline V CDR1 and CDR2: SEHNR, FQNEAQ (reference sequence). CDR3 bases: TGTGCCAGTCGAGAGGGGAATGACTATTGCTACACCTTC. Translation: CASREGNDYCYTF.